A selection of T cell receptor beta chains follows, all from one sample in a study of blood T cell repertoires in COVID-19. TCRdb keeps only in-frame clones here, not all; method: immunoSEQ multiplex PCR. In the table there are roughly 280,000 clones, 80% to 90% of which are singletons. Sequenced material: peripheral blood. These receptors were obtained from a man aged 55 to 70 with acute or convalescent COVID-19. Both conserved end residues are part of each CDR3. D genes are given only for firm matches. Where a row states a size, it is once, few, many or the class of an expanded clone; other rows omit it.

TRBJ1-2,TRBD1,TRBV5-1,.,TGCGCCAGCAGCTTGGTGGGACAGGGCTGGGGCTACACCTTC,CASSLVGQGWGYTF
TRBJ2-5,.,TRBV27,few,TGTGCCAGCAGTTTGAACAAGGGAGGAGAGACCCAGTACTTC,CASSLNKGGETQYF
TRBJ2-1,TRBD2,TRBV4-1,.,TGCGCCAGCAGCCAAGATCTGTGGAACGGGGGGACTCTCAATGAGCAGTTCTTC,CASSQDLWNGGTLNEQFF
TRBJ1-2,.,TRBV6-6,.,TGTGCCAGCAGTTATGGACAGCATGGCTACACCTTC,CASSYGQHGYTF
TRBJ1-5,TRBD1,TRBV11-1,.,TGTGCCAGCAGCATCACAGGGGAGCAGCCCCAGCATTTT,CASSITGEQPQHF
TRBJ2-7,TRBD2,TRBV4-2,.,TGTGCCAGCAGCCAAGACCTAGCGGGAGTTATGGAGCAGTACTTC,CASSQDLAGVMEQYF
TRBJ2-2,TRBD1,TRBV5-1,.,TGCGCCAGCAGCTCCTTCTATGGGACAGGGACCGGGGAGCTGTTTTTT,CASSSFYGTGTGELFF
TRBJ2-7,.,TRBV11-2,once,TGTGCCAGCAGCCTCCGGACAGAGTACGAGCAGTACTTC,CASSLRTEYEQYF
TRBJ1-1,TRBD1,TRBV7-3,.,TGTGCCAGCAGCCTACAGGGGATGAACACTGAAGCTTTCTTT,CASSLQGMNTEAFF
TRBJ1-1,.,TRBV29-1,few,TGCAGCGTCCTTGGGGGGAGGGGCACTACTGAAGCTTTCTTT,CSVLGGRGTTEAFF
TRBJ2-1,TRBD2,TRBV27,.,TGTGCCAGCACCCTCAGGGGACTAGCGGGAGCGAGCTCCTACAATGAGCAGTTCTTC,CASTLRGLAGASSYNEQFF
TRBJ1-5,.,TRBV12-5,once,TGTGCTAGTGGTTGGGGAGACCAGCCCCAGCATTTT,CASGWGDQPQHF
TRBJ2-1,TRBD1,TRBV7-9,once,TGTGCCAGCAGGTTCGGGACAGATTACAATGAGCAGTTCTTC,CASRFGTDYNEQFF
TRBJ2-2,.,TRBV5-6,.,TGTGCCAGCAGCTTGGGCGCCGGGGAGCTGTTTTTT,CASSLGAGELFF
TRBJ2-3,TRBD2,TRBV29-1,.,TGCAGCGTTGAGCGGGAGCGGGCAGATACGCAGTATTTT,CSVERERADTQYF
TRBJ2-7,.,TRBV6-1,.,TGTGCCAGCAGTGATGGGGGCATCACCTACGAGCAGTACTTC,CASSDGGITYEQYF
TRBJ2-2,TRBD2,TRBV27,.,TGTGCCAGCAGGCGAGGGACTAGCGGAGGAACCGGGGAGCTGTTTTTT,CASRRGTSGGTGELFF
TRBJ2-6,TRBD2,TRBV5-4,.,TGTGCCAGCAGCCCGGGGGGCTCTGGGGCCAACGTCCTGACTTTC,CASSPGGSGANVLTF
TRBJ2-1,TRBD2,TRBV7-7,.,TGTGCTAGCAGCTTAGTGTCCGCGGGGGGCCGACTGTTCTTC,CASSLVSAGGRLFF
TRBJ1-4,.,TRBV5-1,.,TGCGCCAGCAGCTTGGGCCAAATGACAGTCAGAGGTGAAAAACTGTTTTTT,CASSLGQMTVRGEKLFF
TRBJ2-1,TRBD2,TRBV5-1,.,TGCGCCAGCAGCTTCCCAACTAGCGGGGTCGCTGAGCAGTTCTTC,CASSFPTSGVAEQFF
TRBJ1-6,.,TRBV10-3,.,TGTGCCATCAGTGAGTTGGGCAGGGATAATTCACCCCTCCACTTT,CAISELGRDNSPLHF
TRBJ2-1,TRBD2,TRBV28,.,TGTGCCAGCAGTCGGGGGGAGCCTGGCCGGTTCTTC,CASSRGEPGRFF
TRBJ2-6,TRBD1,TRBV6-4,.,TGTGCCAGCAGAGGACAGGGGACCGGGGCCAACGTCCTGACTTTC,CASRGQGTGANVLTF
TRBJ2-1,TRBD2,TRBV9,.,TGTGCCAGCAGTGACGATGGGCGGGGGGGTAATCGTTTCAATGAGCAGTTCTTC,CASSDDGRGGNRFNEQFF
TRBJ2-7,.,TRBV5-1,.,TGCGCCAGCAGCTTGGGGCTTCAAGAGCAGTACTTC,CASSLGLQEQYF
TRBJ1-2,.,TRBV3-1/TRBV3-2,.,TGTGCCAGCAGCCAACAGGGCGGAAACTATGGCTACACCTTC,CASSQQGGNYGYTF
TRBJ2-5,.,TRBV10-3,.,TGTGCCATCAGTGAGTCAAATTATTCGGGGGAGACCCAGTACTTC,CAISESNYSGETQYF
TRBJ2-7,TRBD2,TRBV2,few,TGTGCCAGCAGACCGGGGACTAGCGGAAGAAATTACGAGCAGTACTTC,CASRPGTSGRNYEQYF
TRBJ2-7,.,TRBV9,.,TGTGCCAGCAGCGTGGACAGTGGGGAGCAGTACTTC,CASSVDSGEQYF
TRBJ2-7,.,TRBV23-1,.,TGCGCCAGCAGTCAATGGGGAAGAGACGGGGGCTACGAGCAGTACTTC,CASSQWGRDGGYEQYF
TRBJ2-5,.,TRBV4-2,.,TGTGCCAGCAGCCCGAGGACAGAAGAGACCCAGTACTTC,CASSPRTEETQYF
TRBJ2-7,TRBD2,TRBV10-3,once,TGTGCCATCAGCCCAGGACTAGCGGGAGTCTACGAGCAGTACTTC,CAISPGLAGVYEQYF
TRBJ2-7,TRBD1,TRBV27,.,TGTGCCAGCAGTGACCGGGACAGGGGCTACGAGCAGTACTTC,CASSDRDRGYEQYF
TRBJ1-6,TRBD1,TRBV4-1,.,TGCGCCAGCAGCCAAGGCGGACAGGCAAGAAAGTCACCCCTCCACTTT,CASSQGGQARKSPLHF
TRBJ2-1,.,TRBV29-1,.,TGCAGCGTTGCTGAGCGGCTCAATGAGCAGTTCTTC,CSVAERLNEQFF
TRBJ2-7,TRBD2,TRBV3-1/TRBV3-2,.,TGTGCCAGCAGCCAAGAAAACCTAGCGGGCCTATCCTACGAGCAGTACTTC,CASSQENLAGLSYEQYF
TRBJ1-1,TRBD1,TRBV23-1,.,TGCGCCAGCAGTCAGGCCTGGACAGGGGGCGAGGGGCACACTGAAGCTTTCTTT,CASSQAWTGGEGHTEAFF
TRBJ2-5,TRBD1,TRBV6-5,.,TGTGCCAGCAGTCCGGGACAGGGGGACGAGACCCAGTACTTC,CASSPGQGDETQYF
TRBJ2-3,.,TRBV5-1,.,TGCGCCAGCAGACTGGGCACACTTAGCACAGATACGCAGTATTTT,CASRLGTLSTDTQYF
TRBJ2-7,TRBD1,TRBV28,.,TGTGCCAGCAGTCTACAGGGGACCCACGAGCAGTACTTC,CASSLQGTHEQYF
TRBJ2-7,TRBD1,TRBV7-2,.,TGTGCCAGCAGGCCCACAGGGGGCTCTCCCTCCGAGCAGTACTTC,CASRPTGGSPSEQYF
TRBJ2-7,.,TRBV19,.,TGTGCCAGTAGTATAGCCAGGGGAGACCACGAGCAGTACTTC,CASSIARGDHEQYF
TRBJ2-7,.,TRBV5-4,.,TGTGCCAGCAGCTTGAGCTCGTCAAGCTCCTACGAGCAGTACTTC,CASSLSSSSSYEQYF
TRBJ2-3,.,TRBV5-1,once,TGCGCCAGCAGCTACAACACAGATACGCAGTATTTT,CASSYNTDTQYF
TRBJ2-5,TRBD2,TRBV18,.,TGTGCCAGCTCACCTTCAGCGGGGGAGTCCTGGGAGACCCAGTACTTC,CASSPSAGESWETQYF
TRBJ1-5,.,TRBV5-1,.,TGCGCCAGCAGTCAGGGAACACCCAATCAGCCCCAGCATTTT,CASSQGTPNQPQHF
TRBJ1-1,.,TRBV6-5,.,TGTGCCAGCAGTTACTCGTGGGAGGGGACTGAAGCTTTCTTT,CASSYSWEGTEAFF
TRBJ2-7,TRBD2,TRBV19,.,TGTGCCAGTAGTACCAGACTAGCGGAGCTAAGCTCCTACGCGCAGTACTTC,CASSTRLAELSSYAQYF
TRBJ2-7,TRBD2,TRBV3-1/TRBV3-2,.,TGTGCCAGCAGCCAGGGCCGGGGGGGCCTCTACGAGCAGTACTTC,CASSQGRGGLYEQYF
TRBJ2-1,.,TRBV11-2,.,TGTGCCAGCAGCGAGGGAGTCCACTCCTACAATGAGCAGTTCTTC,CASSEGVHSYNEQFF
TRBJ2-5,.,TRBV10-3,.,TGTGCCATCAGTGGAGGAGGGGGGGCCCGTGAGACCCAGTACTTC,CAISGGGGARETQYF
TRBJ2-1,TRBD2,TRBV7-2,.,TGTGCCAGCAGCTTGCTGGGACTAGCGGGAGAGTCTGAGCAGTTCTTC,CASSLLGLAGESEQFF
TRBJ2-3,TRBD2,TRBV7-2,once,TGTGCCAGCAGCTTAGGCGGGAGGGCCTCGGTAGATACGCAGTATTTT,CASSLGGRASVDTQYF
TRBJ1-2,.,TRBV5-1,.,TGCGCCAGCAGCCCCAGGGGTGGTGGCTACACCTTC,CASSPRGGGYTF
TRBJ1-2,TRBD1,TRBV27,once,TGTGCCAGCAGTTCCCGGGACAGGAAGGGCCTTGGTTATGGCTACACCTTC,CASSSRDRKGLGYGYTF